The rows below give T cell receptor beta chains drawn from one sample of a study of CD8+ T cells in alopecia areata. TCRdb's table, derived via immunoSEQ multiplex PCR, lists solely in-frame clones and lacks some. The data contain about 120,000 clones, about 50% of them singletons. The sequencing used CD4+ T cells sorted from blood, collected at week 4, from a patient treated with tofacitinib. The receptors shown here come from a human donor with alopecia areata. The CDR3 runs from the conserved cysteine through the conserved F or W. D genes are given only for firm matches. Expanded clones are given a class, and other clones once, few, many or no size at all.

j_call d_call v_call clone_size cdr3_nt cdr3_aa
TRBJ2-5 NA TRBV25-1 NA TGTGCCAGCAGTGAAATGCGGCAGGGCCAAGAGACCCAGTACTTC CASSEMRQGQETQYF
TRBJ1-4 TRBD1 TRBV19 many TGTGCCAGTAGCACCGGACAGGAGGGAAAACTGTTTTTT CASSTGQEGKLFF
TRBJ2-1 NA TRBV7-9 NA TGTGCCAGCAGCCAATGGACGAGGGGCAATGAGCAGTTCTTC CASSQWTRGNEQFF
TRBJ1-6 NA TRBV25-1 NA TGTGCCAGCAGTGAATATGGGGGGGCTGGTTCACCCCTCCACTTT CASSEYGGAGSPLHF
TRBJ2-4 TRBD1 TRBV5-1 NA TGCGCCAGCAGCCCCGGACAGGGAAACATTCAGTACTTC CASSPGQGNIQYF
TRBJ1-1 NA TRBV30 NA TGTGCCTGGAGTGTAGTCTTGGCGAGGGAAGCTTTCTTT CAWSVVLAREAFF
TRBJ2-7 TRBD1 TRBV29-1 NA TGCAGCCTTAGAGGGGGCAGTGGCGAGCAGTACTTC CSLRGGSGEQYF
TRBJ2-2 NA TRBV29-1 few TGCAGCGTGTTTAGGAAGAACACCGGGGAGCTGTTTTTT CSVFRKNTGELFF
TRBJ2-3 TRBD1 TRBV10-3 NA TGTGCCATCGGGTACAGGGGGACTAGCACAGATACGCAGTATTTT CAIGYRGTSTDTQYF
TRBJ2-6 TRBD1 TRBV5-1 NA TGCGCCAGCAGCAGGGACAGCTCTGGGGCCAACGTCCTGACTTTC CASSRDSSGANVLTF
TRBJ1-1 NA TRBV29-1 NA TGCAGCGTGACCTCCCCAGGGATGGACACTGAAGCTTTCTTT CSVTSPGMDTEAFF
TRBJ2-1 NA TRBV5-1 NA TGCGCCAGCAGTCGACGGGACTCCACAACCAATGAGCAGTTCTTC CASSRRDSTTNEQFF
TRBJ1-2 TRBD1 TRBV6-5 once TGTGCCAGCACCACAGGGGGTAACTATGGCTACACCTTC CASTTGGNYGYTF
TRBJ2-3 NA TRBV5-4 NA TGTGCCAGCAGCCCCCTGACTCGACCCCCGCCAGATACGCAGTATTTT CASSPLTRPPPDTQYF
TRBJ1-2 NA TRBV28 NA TGTGCCAGCAGTTTAGCCCTTGCCTTTCATGGCTACACCTTC CASSLALAFHGYTF